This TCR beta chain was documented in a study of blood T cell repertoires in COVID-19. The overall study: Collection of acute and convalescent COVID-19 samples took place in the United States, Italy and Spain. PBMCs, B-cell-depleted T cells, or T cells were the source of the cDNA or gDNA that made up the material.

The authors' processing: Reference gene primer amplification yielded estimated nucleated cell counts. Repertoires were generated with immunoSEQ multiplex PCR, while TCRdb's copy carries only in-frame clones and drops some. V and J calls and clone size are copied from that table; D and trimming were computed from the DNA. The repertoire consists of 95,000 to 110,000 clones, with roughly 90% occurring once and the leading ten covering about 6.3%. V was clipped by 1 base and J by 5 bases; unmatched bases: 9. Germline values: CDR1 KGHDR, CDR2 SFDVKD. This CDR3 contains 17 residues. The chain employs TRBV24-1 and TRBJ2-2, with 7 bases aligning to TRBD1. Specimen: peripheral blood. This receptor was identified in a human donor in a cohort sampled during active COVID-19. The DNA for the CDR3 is TGTGCCACCAGTGATTTAACGGGACAGAGCAAAACCGGGGAGCTGTTTTTT. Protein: CATSDLTGQSKTGELFF.